The clone carrying this T cell receptor beta chain was seen ten or more times. Trimming took 2 bases from V and 1 from J; bases not matched to a gene: 9. Germline assignment: CDR1 MNHNY and CDR2 SVGAGI (reference sequence). The CDR3 runs 19 residues. The data belong to a study of low-dose radiotherapy and immunotherapy resistance in tumors. Alpha and beta chains were covered, as first-strand cDNA relied on TRAV- and TRBV-specific primers. For amplifying TCRs, the PCR ran for about 20 cycles with Phusion, which was used together with a constant-region primer and the adapter on the V primers. TCRdb re-analysed the reads in MiXCR, keeping a single row per CDR3 protein. The table has approximately 90,000 distinct CDR3 sequences, 9.4% seen once. Time point indicated: before trial treatment. Administered to the donors were nivolumab, ipilimumab, aspirin, low-dose cyclophosphamide and low-dose radiotherapy.

The starting material was PBMCs, obtained before treatment. The V and J genes are TRBV6-6 and TRBJ2-1; 12 bases line up with TRBD2. This TCR was sampled from a male donor with prostate cancer. CDR3 region: CASSYNSRTSGMSYNEQFF. The CDR3, as DNA: TGTGCCAGCAGTTACAATAGCCGGACTAGCGGGATGTCCTACAATGAGCAGTTCTTC.